Sequencing of this TCR beta chain was carried out in a study of vaccination and CD4 T cells after COVID-19. About the research overall: Cultures serving as controls received a peptide pool (CEFX or HIV-1 Nef) or no peptide.

For this clonotype: Its specificity is not known.

V gave up 0 bases and J gave up 6 bases; unmatched junction bases: 8. The CDR3 has 15 amino acids. Germline V gives CDR1 GTSNPN, CDR2 SVGIG (reference sequence). Indicated treatment: roughly nine-day PBMC culture with coronavirus spike peptide pools or control peptides (ViraFEST assay). An Oncomine TCR Beta short-read assay was used to sequence the DNA from cultured CD4+ T cells. TCRdb processed the PCR reads anew with MiXCR; each CDR3 protein has one entry. Here the sample spans 10,000 to 15,000 distinct CDR3 sequences, roughly 60% being singletons. The sequencing input was CD4+ T cells from blood, cultured in vitro. This receptor was identified in a human donor who had recovered from COVID-19. The chain joins TRBV30 to TRBJ2-7, with 10 bases matching TRBD2. The CDR3 sequence is CAWSVNLAGAGEQYF. The CDR3 nucleotides read TGTGCCTGGAGTGTAAACCTAGCGGGAGCGGGCGAGCAGTACTTC.